This T cell receptor beta chain was profiled in a study of glioma-infiltrating T cells. TCR alpha and beta CDR3 regions were amplified from RNA using iRepertoire nested multiplex PCR. MiXCR was run by TCRdb on the multiplex PCR reads, yielding one entry per CDR3 protein. The sample lists 300,000 to 450,000 distinct CDR3 sequences, roughly two fifths occurring once. A remark on this clonotype: A junction boundary mismatches the germline segment, possibly from a read error.

This receptor was obtained from a human donor with low-grade glioma or glioblastoma, undergoing nonglioma brain surgery, or in good health (not recorded which). Specimen: glioma tissue, nonneoplastic brain tissue, or PBMCs (not recorded which).

The CDR3 DNA reads TGTGCCACCCTTTCGCGGGGCGGCCGGGGGCAGCCCAAGCATTTT. Its protein is CATLSRGGRGQPKHF. This chain links TRBV24-1 with TRBJ1-5; TRBD1 might be the D (6 bases). CDR1 and CDR2 from the germline V gene are KGHDR and SFDVKD. The CDR3 consists of 15 residues.